A single sample is the source of the 10 T cell receptor beta chains below, sequenced in a study of blood T cell repertoires in COVID-19. The table came from immunoSEQ multiplex PCR; TCRdb's copy has only in-frame clones and leaves some out. Here the sample spans 150,000 to 200,000 clones, about 88% being singletons. Sequencing was carried out using PBMCs or T cells enriched from blood (not recorded which). The receptors stem from a woman younger than 35 who had recovered from COVID-19.

The chain has TRBV18 and TRBJ2-3; 7 nucleotides agree with TRBD2. CDR1 and CDR2 (germline): KGHSH, LQKENI. CDR3 size: 15 residues. Losses at the gene ends were 3 bases for V and 2 bases for J; bases not matched to a gene: 5. DNA of the CDR3: TGTGCCAGCTCACCGACTAGCCTCCTCACAGATACGCAGTATTTT. Its protein is CASSPTSLLTDTQYF.

This sequence joins TRBV7-2 and TRBJ1-3; no reliable D call. Germline CDR1 SGHTA, CDR2 FQGNSA. The CDR3 has 13 residues. The V end lost 1 base, the J end lost 4 bases, and 5 bases lay between the germline ends. The CDR3 coding sequence is TGTGCCAGCAGCTTAGACGGGGGAAACACCATATATTTT. It specifies CASSLDGGNTIYF.

The chain joins TRBV19 to TRBJ1-5; possible D gene TRBD1, 6 bases. V was clipped by 7 bases and J by 7 bases, with 17 bases between them. CDR3 length: 14 amino acids. Germline-derived CDR1 and CDR2 are LNHDA and SQIVND (reference sequence). As DNA, the CDR3 is TGTGCCAGTACCGAATCAGGGGCAGGACAGCCCCAGCATTTT. It codes for CASTESGAGQPQHF.

The chain uses TRBV5-1 and TRBJ1-3; D gene uncertain. V was shortened by 0 bases and J by 8 bases, with 15 bases between the two germline ends. The germline V gene has CDR1 SGHRS and CDR2 YFSETQ. The CDR3 extends over 15 amino acids. CDR3 amino acids: CASSLALGSRDTIYF. The CDR3 DNA follows: TGCGCCAGCAGCTTGGCCCTGGGCAGCCGTGACACCATATATTTT.

V is TRBV6-2 or TRBV6-3 and J is TRBJ2-1; D possibly corresponds to TRBD2 (5 bases). The V end was cut by 6 bases, the J end by 4 bases, with 16 bases between. This CDR3 has 15 amino acids. Germline V gene data show CDR1 as MNHEY and CDR2 as SVGEGT. The CDR3 DNA follows: TGTGCCAGCAGCGATGAGACTACCCCTTACAATGAGCAGTTCTTC. Translation gives CASSDETTPYNEQFF.

This chain links TRBV5-6 with TRBJ1-2; 8 bases line up with TRBD1. Germline V gives CDR1 SGHDT, CDR2 YYEEEE. The CDR3 loop spans 14 amino acids. The V segment lost 0 bases and the J segment 10 bases; nucleotides outside the gene matches: 8. CDR3 nucleotide sequence: TGTGCCAGCAGCTTGGACCCGGACAGGGAGGACTACACCTTC. Translating it yields CASSLDPDREDYTF.

The chain joins TRBV7-2 to TRBJ1-2, with 9 nucleotides matching TRBD1. Germline V lookup: CDR1 SGHTA, CDR2 FQGNSA. Trimming at V came to 1 base and at J to 8 bases, leaving 11 bases not matched to a gene. There are 16 residues in the CDR3. The CDR3 loop reads CASSLGGTGITRGYTF. The CDR3 DNA sequence: TGTGCCAGCAGCTTAGGAGGGACAGGGATTACTCGGGGCTACACCTTC.

The chain joins TRBV4-3 to TRBJ1-5, with TRBD1 matching 8 bases. CDR3 length equals 14 residues. Per germline, CDR1 LGHNA and CDR2 YSLEER. J was trimmed by 9 bases and V by 3 bases; bases with no gene match: 7. The chain's CDR3 is CASSQYRGSGPQHF. The DNA for the CDR3 is TGCGCCAGCAGCCAGTACAGGGGGTCAGGGCCCCAGCATTTT.

The chain recombines TRBV18 with TRBJ2-7, with D perhaps matching TRBD2 (5 bases). The CDR3 runs 16 residues. Germline CDR1 and CDR2: KGHSH and LQKENI. V shed 0 bases and J shed 2 bases, with 14 bases lying between them. The CDR3 loop is CASSPPGIVGTYEQYF. Here the CDR3 DNA reads TGTGCCAGCTCACCACCCGGGATAGTTGGAACCTACGAGCAGTACTTC. Together with reference TRBV18 and TRBJ2-7, the CDR3 gives the full variable domain: NAGVMQNPRHLVRRRGQEARLRCSPMKGHSHVYWYRQLPEEGLKFMVYLQKENIIDESGMPKERFSAEFPKEGPSILRIQQVVRGDSAAYFCASSPPGIVGTYEQYFGPGTRLTVT.

V usage is TRBV2 and J usage is TRBJ2-7; perhaps TRBD1 as D (6 bases). This CDR3 comprises 14 residues. Per germline, CDR1 SNHLY and CDR2 FYNNEI. Trimming took 8 bases from V and 4 from J, leaving 18 bases between them. CDR3 in amino acids: CASGPLGGGYEQYF. The CDR3 DNA reads as TGTGCCAGCGGCCCCCTAGGGGGTGGATACGAGCAGTACTTC.